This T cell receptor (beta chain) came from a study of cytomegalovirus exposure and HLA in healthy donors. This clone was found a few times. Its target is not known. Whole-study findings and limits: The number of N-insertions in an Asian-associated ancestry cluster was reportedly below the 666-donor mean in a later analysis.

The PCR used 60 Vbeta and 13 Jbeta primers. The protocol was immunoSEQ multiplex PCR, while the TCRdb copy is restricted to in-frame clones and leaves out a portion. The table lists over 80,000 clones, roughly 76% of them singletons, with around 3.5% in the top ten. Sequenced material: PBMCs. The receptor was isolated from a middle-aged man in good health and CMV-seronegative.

CDR3 bases: TGCGCCAGCAGCCAAGTCGGGAGTAGCACTGAAGCTTTCTTT. This encodes CASSQVGSSTEAFF. The rearrangement uses TRBV4-3 and TRBJ1-1; no reliable D call. The V end was cut by 1 base, the J end by 4 bases, with 10 bases between. CDR3 size: 14 residues. Germline-derived CDR1 and CDR2 are LGHNA and YSLEER.